A single sample is the source of the 15 T cell receptor beta chains below, sequenced in a study of post-analysis software for immune sequencing data. These receptors have no identified antigens. Notes on the study in general: Compared with controls, patients had more of five TRBV segments, including TRBV5-6, TRBV5-1 and TRBV20-1.

The TCR beta cDNA libraries contained unique molecular identifiers. TCRdb re-called the PCR reads with MiXCR, one entry per CDR3 protein. The sample yields roughly 600,000 distinct CDR3 sequences, about 44% seen once. Sequencing used blood. The receptors here all came from a girl aged 10-17 years with multiple sclerosis.

The V and J genes are TRBV6-6 and TRBJ1-2, with 8 bases aligning to TRBD1. There are 15 residues in the CDR3. Germline V lookup: CDR1 MNHNY, CDR2 SVGAGI (reference sequence). Trimming removed 6 bases from V and 1 base from J; junction bases left unmatched: 7. CDR3 bases: TGTGCCAGCAGCCCGGACAGGGATGGTAACTATGGCTACACCTTC. Translating gives CASSPDRDGNYGYTF.

The chain carries TRBV12-3 or TRBV12-4 and TRBJ1-2; 9 bases agree with TRBD1. The CDR3 loop spans 14 amino acids. V was clipped by 7 bases and J by 4 bases; unmatched bases: 7. DNA of the CDR3: TGTGCCAGCACCCTACAGGGGGCCCCCTATGGCTACACCTTC. It yields the protein CASTLQGAPYGYTF.

The chain recombines TRBV18 with TRBJ1-4; D not resolved. The germline V gene encodes CDR1 KGHSH and CDR2 LQKENI. The V and J ends lost 1 base and 7 bases respectively, with 7 bases between them. The CDR3 is 13 residues long. CDR3 loop: CASSPQGIEKLFF. The CDR3 DNA reads TGTGCCAGCTCACCACAGGGAATTGAAAAACTGTTTTTT.

This clonotype has only one observation. The chain uses TRBV10-3 and TRBJ2-5, with a weak D call TRBD2 (5 bases). Trimming removed 4 bases at V and 2 bases at J, with 14 bases between. Germline CDR1 is ENHRY and CDR2 is SYGVKD. The CDR3 covers 15 residues. The chain's CDR3 is CAISGTPRGQETQYF. In DNA form, the CDR3 reads TGTGCCATCAGTGGGACCCCTCGGGGACAAGAGACCCAGTACTTC.

The rearrangement joins TRBV12-3 or TRBV12-4 to TRBJ2-3; the D gene is possibly TRBD1 (6 bases). CDR3 length: 13 amino acids. CDR3 sequence (DNA): TGTGCTACTAACCCAGGGGCCCGAGATACGCAGTATTTT. Residues: CATNPGARDTQYF.

This clonotype appeared a few times. The chain couples TRBV6-2 or TRBV6-3 to TRBJ2-1; D remains unclear. The germline gives CDR1 MNHEY, CDR2 SVGEGT. The CDR3 is 12 amino acids. Trimming took off 2 bases at V and 8 bases at J, with 7 bases between the two ends. The CDR3 loop is CASSYMDDEQFF. CDR3 nucleotides: TGTGCCAGCAGTTACATGGACGATGAGCAGTTCTTC.

This clonotype was seen only a few times. The chain has TRBV4-1 and TRBJ1-5, with D uncertain. The germline V gene has CDR1 MGHRA and CDR2 YSYEKL. CDR3 size: 15 residues. With 1 base removed from V and 5 bases from J, the gap between germline ends came to 12 bases. In DNA, the CDR3 is TGCGCCAGCAGCCAAGGGCACTTGGACGATCAGCCCCAGCATTTT. Residues: CASSQGHLDDQPQHF.

Turning to this clonotype: Just one base apart from a much larger clone, this may be a read error. The chain links TRBV7-2 to TRBJ2-5; 7 bases match TRBD2. CDR1 is SGHTA, CDR2 FQGNSA, per germline. Trimming took 1 base from V and 7 from J; bases not matched to a gene: 9. The CDR3 runs 15 residues. CDR3 sequence reads: CASSLGTGGSGTQYF. In DNA form, the CDR3 reads TGTGCCAGCAGCTTAGGGACTGGCGGGAGTGGGACCCAGTACTTC.

V gene TRBV5-1 combines with J gene TRBJ2-5; D is unclear. The CDR3 has 12 residues. Germline lookup yields CDR1 SGHRS and CDR2 YFSETQ. V lost 5 bases and J 4 bases, leaving 9 bases between the germline ends. The CDR3 sequence is CASSLKGETQYF. The CDR3 DNA reads TGCGCCAGCAGTCTGAAGGGAGAGACCCAGTACTTC.

The sample holds a few counts of this clonotype. This chain uses TRBV5-1 with TRBJ2-7, with a weak D call TRBD2 (7 bases). The J call may be wrong; the DNA end is better matched by TRBJ2-5. CDR3 length: 15 residues. Germline V gene lookup returns CDR1 SGHRS and CDR2 YFSETQ. Here the CDR3 reads CASSDAPRGRGTQYF. CDR3 in DNA: TGCGCCAGCAGCGACGCTCCGCGGGGGCGCGGGACCCAGTACTTC.

This chain links TRBV6-5 with TRBJ2-2; D is undetermined. CDR1 is MNHEY and CDR2 is SVGAGI in the germline V gene. V was clipped by 2 bases and J by 2 bases, with 6 bases between them. CDR3 length: 14 residues. DNA for the CDR3: TGTGCCAGCAGTTACACCATTAACACCGGGGAGCTGTTTTTT. Translation gives CASSYTINTGELFF.

The chain uses TRBV29-1 and TRBJ2-7, with D possibly TRBD1 on 6 matching bases. Trimming shortened V by 5 bases and J by 5 bases, and 13 bases separated the two germline ends. The CDR3 spans 12 residues. Germline V gene sequence: CDR1 SQVTM, CDR2 ANQGSEA. CDR3: CSVNRDSHEQYF. For the CDR3, the DNA is TGCAGCGTTAACAGGGATTCCCACGAGCAGTACTTC.

The rearrangement links TRBV12-3 or TRBV12-4 to TRBJ1-1; D remains unclear. This CDR3 region has 14 residues. V dropped 6 bases and J dropped 1 base, with 12 bases sitting between them. Here the CDR3 reads CASRRGRGNTEAFF. DNA of the CDR3: TGTGCCAGCAGACGAGGACGGGGGAACACTGAAGCTTTCTTT.

This clonotype was recorded many times. J is TRBJ2-3 and V is TRBV5-6; possibly TRBD2 for D (5 bases). The CDR3 is 13 residues long. The V end lost 2 bases, the J end lost 6 bases, and 10 bases lay between the germline ends. Germline-derived CDR1 and CDR2 are SGHDT and YYEEEE. The CDR3 is CASSLGRGDTQYF. The CDR3 nucleotides are TGTGCCAGCAGCTTAGGCCGCGGGGATACGCAGTATTTT.

This clonotype appeared a few times. V is TRBV6-2 or TRBV6-3 and J is TRBJ2-3; the D call may be TRBD1 or TRBD2 (5 bases each). Deletions cut 6 bases from V and 0 bases from J, with 7 bases between. The CDR3 is made up of 13 amino acids. From germline, CDR1 is MNHEY and CDR2 SVGEGT. The CDR3, as DNA: TGTGCCAGCAGGGGGGACAGCACAGATACGCAGTATTTT. Translated: CASRGDSTDTQYF.